This T cell receptor beta chain was recovered during a study of response to subunit inactivated influenza vaccine. TCRdb passed the RT-PCR reads through MiXCR, listing each CDR3 protein once. The table has hundreds of thousands of distinct CDR3 sequences, approximately 10% seen once. These sequences were also reported in another study, on T cells expressing NK-cell markers. That work adds: With UMIs, 5'RACE template switching was used to make TCR beta cDNA. It was from sorted CD3+CD56+NKG2C+, CD3+CD56+NKG2C- and CD3+CD56-NKG2C+ T cells that TCR beta repertoires came. The leading position in the CD3+CD56-NKG2C+ fraction of several donors also went to these clonotypes.

The sequence derives from a man aged 50 to 59 who received an inactivated influenza vaccine. The source material was PBMCs from blood, sampled on the day of vaccination.

The CDR3 region has the DNA TGTGCCAGCAGCAAACCGGGACAGGGGCCTACCTACGAGCAGTACTTC. Its translation: CASSKPGQGPTYEQYF. The chain is built from TRBV21-1 and TRBJ2-7; TRBD1 reflects the table's D call only, with no check against the DNA. TRBV21-1 is tagged as a pseudogene. There are 16 residues in the CDR3.